This T cell receptor beta chain was documented in a study of blood T cell repertoires in COVID-19. Using immunoSEQ multiplex PCR, the repertoire was profiled, and TCRdb retains in-frame clones only, with some absent. Of roughly 180,000 clones in the sample, 80% to 85% were seen once. This CDR3 contains 15 residues. Germline CDR1 MNHEY, CDR2 SMNVEV (reference sequence). The germline V and J ends were trimmed by 3 bases and 5 bases, with 11 bases remaining between them. This chain joins TRBV27 and TRBJ1-6; D is possibly TRBD1 (5 bases). The TCR originated in a woman in her thirties or forties with COVID-19, enrolled during active disease. Sequencing was performed on peripheral blood. The CDR3 DNA reads as TGTGCCAGCAGTTTCCTCAGGGCCCATAATTCACCCCTCCACTTT. Translation gives CASSFLRAHNSPLHF.